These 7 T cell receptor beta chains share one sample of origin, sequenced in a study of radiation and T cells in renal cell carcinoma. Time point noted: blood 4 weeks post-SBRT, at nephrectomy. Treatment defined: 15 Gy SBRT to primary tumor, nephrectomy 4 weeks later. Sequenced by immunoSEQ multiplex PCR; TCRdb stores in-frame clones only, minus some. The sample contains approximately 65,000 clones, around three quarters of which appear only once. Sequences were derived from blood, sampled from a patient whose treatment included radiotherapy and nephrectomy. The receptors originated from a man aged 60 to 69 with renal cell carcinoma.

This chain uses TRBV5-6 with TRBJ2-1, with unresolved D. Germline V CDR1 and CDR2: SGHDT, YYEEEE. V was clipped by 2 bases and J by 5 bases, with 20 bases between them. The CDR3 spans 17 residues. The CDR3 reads CASSLGPTRLSNNEQFF. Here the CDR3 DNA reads TGTGCCAGCAGCTTAGGGCCCACCCGCCTTTCCAACAATGAGCAGTTCTTC.

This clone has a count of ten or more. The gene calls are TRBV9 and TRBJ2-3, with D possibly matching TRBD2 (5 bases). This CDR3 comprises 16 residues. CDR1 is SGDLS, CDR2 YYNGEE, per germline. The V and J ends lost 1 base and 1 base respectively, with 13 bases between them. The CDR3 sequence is CASSVRTGRGTDTQYF. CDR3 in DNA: TGTGCCAGCAGCGTACGGACTGGCCGTGGCACAGATACGCAGTATTTT.

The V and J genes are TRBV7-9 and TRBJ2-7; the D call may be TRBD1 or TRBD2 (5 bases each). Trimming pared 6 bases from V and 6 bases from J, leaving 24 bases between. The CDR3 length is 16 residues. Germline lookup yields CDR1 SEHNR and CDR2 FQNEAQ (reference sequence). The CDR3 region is CASSFNLGDGVGEQYF. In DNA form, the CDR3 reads TGTGCCAGCAGTTTTAACCTTGGGGACGGCGTCGGCGAGCAGTACTTC.

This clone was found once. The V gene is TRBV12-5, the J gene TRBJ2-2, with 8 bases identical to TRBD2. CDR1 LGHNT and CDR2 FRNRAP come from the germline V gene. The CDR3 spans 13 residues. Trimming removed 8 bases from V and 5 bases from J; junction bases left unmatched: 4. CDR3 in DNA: TGTGCTAGTTGTCGGGAGGGGACCGGGGAGCTGTTTTTT. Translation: CASCREGTGELFF.

For the CDR3, the DNA is TGTGCCAGCAGGGACCAGGGCTCTGGAAACACCATATATTTT. Its translation: CASRDQGSGNTIYF. The V gene is TRBV28, the J gene TRBJ1-3; TRBD1 might be the D (5 bases). The germline gives CDR1 MDHEN, CDR2 SYDVKM. V shed 6 bases and J shed 0 bases, with 9 bases lying between them. The CDR3 covers 14 residues.

CDR3 residues: CASSFRTSGGAGDTQYF. Written as DNA, the CDR3 is TGTGCCAGCAGCTTCCGGACTAGCGGGGGGGCGGGAGATACGCAGTATTTT. The J gene is TRBJ2-3, the V gene TRBV7-2; 15 nucleotides agree with TRBD2. The CDR3 has 17 residues. Germline V gene lookup returns CDR1 SGHTA and CDR2 FQGNSA. V shed 3 bases, J shed 5 bases, and the junction held 6 bases outside the gene matches.

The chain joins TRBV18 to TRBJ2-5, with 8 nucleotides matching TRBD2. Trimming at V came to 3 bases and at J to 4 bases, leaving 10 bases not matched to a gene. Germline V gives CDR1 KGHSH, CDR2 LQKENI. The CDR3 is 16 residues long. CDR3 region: CASSPNSGSGRETQYF. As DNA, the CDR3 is TGTGCCAGCTCACCTAACAGCGGGAGTGGTCGAGAGACCCAGTACTTC. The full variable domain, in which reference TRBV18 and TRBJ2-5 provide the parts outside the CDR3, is NAGVMQNPRHLVRRRGQEARLRCSPMKGHSHVYWYRQLPEEGLKFMVYLQKENIIDESGMPKERFSAEFPKEGPSILRIQQVVRGDSAAYFCASSPNSGSGRETQYFGPGTRLLVL.